The following is a T cell receptor beta chain sequence with its context. The source of the sample is a study of blood T cell repertoires in COVID-19. Study-wide context: Specimens from acute and convalescent COVID-19 originated in the United States, Italy and Spain. T cells, B-cell-depleted T cells, or PBMCs provided the cDNA or gDNA that served as material.

TCRdb's copy holds only in-frame clones and misses some; the assay was immunoSEQ multiplex PCR. Of over 200,000 clones in the sample, roughly nine tenths were seen once. Living in under 30 US areas, the participants were between roughly 18 and 89 years of age. Allocation to cohorts depended on clinical history reported by the participants. CDR1 is SNHLY, CDR2 FYNNEI, per germline. The CDR3 has 14 amino acids. J lost 4 bases, V lost 7 bases, and 8 bases had no gene match. V is TRBV2 and J is TRBJ1-2; 8 positions agree with TRBD1. The receptor was isolated from a woman aged 50 to 60 in a cohort exposed to, infected with or recovered from COVID-19 (not recorded which). Source material: PBMCs or T cells enriched from blood (not recorded which). The CDR3 region has the DNA TGTGCCAGCAACTTCGCAGGGGGCCGCTATGGCTACACCTTC. Residues: CASNFAGGRYGYTF.